This TCR beta chain was recorded in a study of shared clonotypes between healthy human individuals. At the level of the study: Donors were two women and three men aged 18 to 49. Researchers assigned three CD4 naive, three CD4 memory, two CD8 naive and one CD8 memory plate to each donor.

Notes on the study in general: The naive CD4 repertoires of several donors were compared, and approximately 5% of clonotypes were shared.

A word on this clone: As yet, its antigen is unknown.

The deep-level immunoSEQ assay was used. Measured with immunoSEQ multiplex PCR; TCRdb has only the in-frame clones, and not every one. Among hundreds of thousands of clones listed, less than 85% were seen once. This CDR3 is built from 16 residues. Trimming took 3 bases from V and 1 from J; bases not matched to a gene: 8. Germline assignment: CDR1 SGHDN and CDR2 FVKESK. The sample comprised memory CD4+ T cells sorted from blood. Subset noted: CD45RA-negative fraction. The TCR was taken from a young woman in good health. The rearrangement links TRBV14 to TRBJ1-1, with 7 bases matching TRBD1. The CDR3 here is CASSQAFRTGNTEAFF. Here the CDR3 DNA reads TGTGCCAGCAGCCAGGCCTTCAGGACAGGGAACACTGAAGCTTTCTTT.